This T cell receptor (beta chain) came from a study of blood T cell repertoires in COVID-19 (dated by TCRdb to between 2020 and 2021). As for the study more broadly: The collaborator samples originated in the United States, Italy and Spain and spanned the acute and convalescent phases of COVID-19. The material from the prospective study consisted of cDNA or gDNA derived from T cells, B-cell-depleted T cells, or PBMCs. Deeply sampled blood TCRbeta repertoires from subjects exposed to, actively infected with, or recovered from COVID-19 were included in the dataset. The repertoires were released in a freely available public database meant as a resource for research on the immune response to SARS-CoV-2. The samples were drawn from the first 160 participants of the ongoing ImmuneRACE study and from 950 to 1,500 subjects provided by 6 global collaborators. Sample metadata almost always included a de-identified subject ID, COVID-19 status, age in years and sex. Where HLA class I and class II types were available, the types were taken from metadata supplied by the sample provider, not from assay-based typing.

Findings and caveats that apply to the study as a whole: How much clinical and demographic metadata was included differed by source and by participant, and the metadata was provided uncurated.

A second Seattle source provided samples from volunteer blood donors who had recovered from COVID-19. Whole blood was collected in K2EDTA tubes by collaborating institutions according to the institutions' own protocols. For TCRbeta analysis, collaborators shipped samples as frozen whole blood, isolated PBMCs, or DNA extracted from either of those sample types. TCRbeta CDR3 regions were amplified from genomic DNA by means of the immunoSEQ Assay, a bias-controlled multiplex PCR. The authors processed their data as follows. Nucleated cell counts per sample were estimated from amplification of reference gene primers within the assay. To quantify the absolute abundance of each unique TCRbeta CDR3 rearrangement, sequence reads were collapsed and filtered. Productive Simpson clonality was computed per sample as the square root of Simpson's diversity index over productive rearrangements. In its TCRdb copy, this immuneACCESS table keeps in-frame sequences only and misses some clones. Where compared with another copy, unresolved V genes explain less than half of these, and the others have no known cause. V and J calls and clone size come straight from that table; D and trimming were deduced from the DNA. The table for this sample lists 280,000 or so clones; around 86% of them were counted only once. The ten largest clonotypes hold about 2.2% of the sample.

Comments on this clone: The antigen this receptor binds is unknown. Base qualities are missing; no much larger clone stands one base away.

V and J are truncated by 5 bases and 2 bases respectively, leaving an intervening sequence of 9 bases. The CDR3 goes from the cysteine to the phenylalanine over 13 residues. Just CDR3 DNA is preserved here, 39 bases in frame from base 1. From a lookup of the germline V gene, CDR1 and CDR2 are SGHAT and FQNNGV. The sequence derives from a woman aged 30 to 39 who had recovered from COVID-19. This chain is built from TRBV11-2 and TRBJ2-5; the D segment could be TRBD2, given 5 matching bases. The sequencing sample was made of peripheral blood. The CDR3 region reads CASSPPGQETQYF. The nucleotides are TGTGCCAGCAGCCCCCCGGGACAAGAGACCCAGTACTTC. The variable domain in full, with residues beyond the CDR3 obtained from the reference TRBV11-2 and TRBJ2-5 genes, is EAGVAQSPRYKIIEKRQSVAFWCNPISGHATLYWYQQILGQGPKLLIQFQNNGVVDDSQLPKDRFSAERLKGVDSTLKIQPAKLEDSAVYLCASSPPGQETQYFGPGTRLLVL.